Described below is a single T cell receptor (beta chain) sequence and its context. The antigen is undetermined. This record comes from a study of identical twins. MiXCR was run by TCRdb on the 5' RACE reads, yielding one entry per CDR3 protein. The top ten hold about 0.27% of the sample, which has 1.5 million to 2 million distinct CDR3 sequences, around a third seen once. Study-wide points: Invariant MAIT and iNKT cells could partly confound zero-insertion analyses. For cord blood, abundant beta clonotypes had fewer insertions, unlike memory repertoires, which showed none.

Sequencing was carried out using cord blood. The receptor's source is a newborn girl in good health.

This CDR3 reads CASSRRGGFYGYTF. CDR3 sequence (DNA): TGTGCCAGCAGTCGTAGGGGAGGTTTCTATGGCTACACCTTC. This sequence joins TRBV27 and TRBJ1-2; possibly TRBD1 for D (5 bases). Per the germline V gene, CDR1 is MNHEY and CDR2 is SMNVEV (reference sequence). CDR3 length: 14 amino acids. Trimming stripped 5 bases from V and 4 bases from J, with 14 bases between.